This TCR beta chain is drawn from a study of human T cells and chemical hapten exposure. At the level of the study: Read at 6 days, the patch tests placed 0.01% DPC on the upper back. Study-level findings and limits: In comparison with controls, expanded TCRs gave rise to a significantly larger number of large CDR3 similarity clusters.

Time point indicated: patch test 2, 6 weeks after DPC sensitization. Treatment specified: therapeutic diphenylcyclopropenone sensitization with weekly scalp DPC. Blood draws came before every patch-test application. Total RNA was isolated from unfractionated whole blood. From germline, CDR1 is LGHNA and CDR2 YSLEER. The V end was cut by 3 bases, the J end by 4 bases, with 12 bases between. This CDR3 comprises 15 residues. A single record per CDR3 protein comes from TCRdb applying MiXCR to the RACE reads. Here the sample spans tens of thousands of distinct CDR3 sequences, around a tenth being singletons. Concerning this clonotype: Its target is not known.

Source: whole blood, taken in connection with sensitization to the hapten diphenylcyclopropenone (DPC). V gene TRBV4-3 combines with J gene TRBJ2-2; tentatively, D is TRBD1 (5 bases). The TCR comes from a young man with alopecia areata. Some clones in this sample may be carry-over from other donors' samples. CDR3 DNA sequence: TGCGCCAGCAGCCACACACATAGGGGCACCGGGGAGCTGTTTTTT. Protein sequence: CASSHTHRGTGELFF.